The 22 T cell receptor beta chains below all came from one sample that was sequenced in a study of T cells after yellow fever vaccination. TCRdb passed the 5' RACE reads through MiXCR, listing each CDR3 protein once. This table holds about 510,000 distinct CDR3 sequences, around a fifth found once. Specimen: PBMCs, collected 20 to 25 days after the first yellow fever vaccination. The receptors shown here come from a man between 18 and 35 years old who received the YFV17D yellow fever vaccine.

The chain carries TRBV11-1 and TRBJ2-7; 10 nucleotides align to TRBD1. This CDR3 region has 12 residues. From germline, CDR1 is SGHAT and CDR2 FQDESV (reference sequence). The CDR3, as DNA: TGTGCCAGCAGCTCGACAGGGGGCACCCCAGCCGTC. Its translation is CASSSTGGTPAV.

This chain links TRBV27 with TRBJ2-3, with a possible D match to TRBD2 (5 bases). The CDR3 runs 14 residues. V dropped 3 bases and J dropped 6 bases, with 13 bases sitting between them. Germline CDR1 reads MNHEY; CDR2 reads SMNVEV (reference sequence). The CDR3 bases are TGTGCCAGCAGTTTTTCCGAACTAGGGGATACGCAGTATTTT. Its protein is CASSFSELGDTQYF.

The chain has TRBV5-4 and TRBJ2-1, with 7 positions matching TRBD2. Germline assignment: CDR1 SGHNT and CDR2 YYREEE (reference sequence). J gave up 8 bases and V 3 bases, and 2 bases lay outside the gene matches. The CDR3 has 12 amino acids. The CDR3 loop reads CASSSSGDEQFF. The CDR3, as DNA: TGTGCCAGCAGCTCCAGCGGGGATGAGCAGTTCTTC.

This clonotype was recorded a few times. J is TRBJ2-1 and V is TRBV24-1; 9 bases align to TRBD2. The ends lost 7 bases at V and 3 bases at J; junction bases unmatched: 6. Per germline, CDR1 KGHDR and CDR2 SFDVKD. There are 15 residues in the CDR3. The CDR3, as DNA: TGTGCCACCAGCCTTGTAGCGGGGGACTACAATGAGCAGTTCTTC. Translated, it gives CATSLVAGDYNEQFF.

J is TRBJ2-1 and V is TRBV20-1; 7 bases align to TRBD2. The V segment lost 0 bases and the J segment 4 bases; nucleotides outside the gene matches: 6. The CDR3 contains 15 residues. Germline CDR1 DFQATT, CDR2 SNEGSKA (reference sequence). The CDR3 sequence is CSARDLADWYNEQFF. In DNA form, the CDR3 reads TGCAGTGCTAGAGATCTAGCGGATTGGTACAATGAGCAGTTCTTC.

This clonotype turned up a few times. The chain couples TRBV5-1 to TRBJ1-6; D unclear. The CDR3 has 16 amino acids. The V end was cut by 4 bases, the J end by 6 bases, with 17 bases between. Germline CDR1 reads SGHRS; CDR2 reads YFSETQ. The CDR3 here is CASSRLGGAINSPLHF. In nucleotides, the CDR3 is TGCGCCAGCAGCCGCCTAGGTGGAGCCATTAATTCACCCCTCCACTTT.

V gene TRBV6-5 combines with J gene TRBJ2-7, with unresolved D. The CDR3 is made up of 14 amino acids. V was clipped by 0 bases and J by 4 bases, with 10 bases between them. Germline V lookup: CDR1 MNHEY, CDR2 SVGAGI. The CDR3 nucleotides are TGTGCCAGCAGTTACTCGAAATACCGATACGAGCAGTACTTC. Protein sequence: CASSYSKYRYEQYF.

The rearrangement links TRBV5-1 to TRBJ1-6, with TRBD1 matching over 8 bases. Germline V gene data show CDR1 as SGHRS and CDR2 as YFSETQ. Losses at the gene ends were 4 bases for V and 10 bases for J; bases not matched to a gene: 7. The CDR3 covers 14 residues. In DNA form, the CDR3 reads TGCGCCAGCAGCGGTGGACAGGGTGGATCACCCCTCCACTTT. As protein: CASSGGQGGSPLHF.

This clonotype occurred a few times. The rearrangement links TRBV19 to TRBJ2-7; TRBD1 or TRBD2 may be the D gene (5 bases each). The CDR3 contains 16 residues. Germline-derived CDR1 and CDR2 are LNHDA and SQIVND (reference sequence). Between the trimmed V and J ends, which lost 0 bases and 3 bases, there was a span of 15 bases. CDR3 DNA: TGTGCCAGTAGTATAGAAACGGGACCCCAGGTCTACGAGCAGTACTTC. Its translation is CASSIETGPQVYEQYF.

This clonotype came up a few times. The V and J genes are TRBV7-9 and TRBJ1-4, with D tentatively TRBD1 (6 bases). Germline CDR1 is SEHNR and CDR2 is FQNEAQ (reference sequence). Trimming took 5 bases from V and 6 from J, leaving 19 bases between them. This CDR3 spans 16 amino acids. DNA of the CDR3: TGTGCCAGCAGCCGAAAGGGTCGGACAGAAGATGAAAAACTGTTTTTT. Translated: CASSRKGRTEDEKLFF.

This clonotype came up a few times. The chain combines TRBV19 with TRBJ2-4; 11 nucleotides line up with TRBD1. Germline V gives CDR1 LNHDA, CDR2 SQIVND (reference sequence). The CDR3 runs 17 residues. After removal of 5 bases from V and 5 bases from J, the junction contained 11 bases not matched to a gene. The CDR3 DNA sequence: TGTGCCAGTAGTTTCCCTCCCGGACAGGGGGCCCAAAACATTCAGTACTTC. Encoded protein: CASSFPPGQGAQNIQYF.

This chain connects TRBV11-3 to TRBJ1-2; D not resolved. Germline V gene data show CDR1 as SGHNT and CDR2 as YENEEA. Deletions cut 0 bases from V and 8 bases from J, with 7 bases between. The length of the CDR3 is 12 residues. The CDR3 region is CASSLEGKGYTF. In DNA, the CDR3 is TGTGCCAGCAGCTTAGAAGGAAAAGGCTACACCTTC.

V gene TRBV29-1 combines with J gene TRBJ2-1, with 9 nucleotides matching TRBD1. The CDR3 is made up of 14 amino acids. The germline V gene encodes CDR1 SQVTM and CDR2 ANQGSEA. J gave up 12 bases and V 6 bases, and 15 bases lay outside the gene matches. The CDR3 sequence is CSVDRGRDLSVQFF. Written as DNA, the CDR3 is TGCAGCGTGGACAGGGGTCGGGATTTGTCCGTGCAGTTCTTC.

This clonotype turned up a few times. The chain has TRBV4-3 and TRBJ2-5, with TRBD2 matching 7 bases. Per the germline V gene, CDR1 is LGHNA and CDR2 is YSLEER. The CDR3 has 15 amino acids. The junction had 10 bases not matched to a gene; V was cut back by 4 bases and J by 5 bases. Here the CDR3 reads CASSPGGGGDETQYF. The CDR3, as DNA: TGCGCCAGCAGCCCAGGCGGCGGGGGTGATGAGACCCAGTACTTC.

In this sample, this clonotype turned up a few times. The CDR3 nucleotides read TGTGCCAGCAGCCCAACCAGTGGGTATACGCAGTATTTT. Translated, it gives CASSPTSGYTQYF. V usage is TRBV6-1 and J usage is TRBJ2-3, with no clear D. V gave up 6 bases and J gave up 7 bases, with 14 bases separating them. Germline CDR1 and CDR2: MNHNS and SASEGT. There are 13 residues in the CDR3.

The CDR3: CASSFPQGGETQYF. CDR3 bases: TGCGCCAGCAGCTTCCCCCAAGGGGGGGAGACCCAGTACTTC. This chain joins TRBV5-1 and TRBJ2-5, with D perhaps being TRBD1 or TRBD2 (6 bases each). V was cut by 2 bases and J by 5 bases, with 13 bases left in between. Germline V gene lookup returns CDR1 SGHRS and CDR2 YFSETQ. The CDR3 has 14 amino acids. The whole variable domain, remainder taken from reference TRBV5-1 and TRBJ2-5, is KAGVTQTPRYLIKTRGQQVTLSCSPISGHRSVSWYQQTPGQGLQFLFEYFSETQRNKGNFPGRFSGRQFSNSRSEMNVSTLELGDSALYLCASSFPQGGETQYFGPGTRLLVL.

The table lists this clonotype with a count of one. This chain joins TRBV5-6 and TRBJ1-5, with TRBD1 as a possible D gene (6 bases). The CDR3 runs to 14 residues. Germline CDR1 is SGHDT and CDR2 is YYEEEE. Trimming cost V 4 bases and J 5 bases, with 13 bases left between them. The CDR3 DNA reads as TGTGCCAGCAGCATTTACAGGGCTTATCAGCCCCAGCATTTT. Translated, it gives CASSIYRAYQPQHF.

This clonotype was observed a few times. The chain carries TRBV10-3 and TRBJ1-2, with unresolved D. Trimming removed 0 bases at V and 2 bases at J, with 7 bases between. Germline values: CDR1 ENHRY, CDR2 SYGVKD. This CDR3 contains 14 residues. The CDR3 bases are TGTGCCATCAGTGAGTCCGGGAAGAACTATGGCTACACCTTC. This encodes CAISESGKNYGYTF.

The genes are TRBV19 and TRBJ2-7; TRBD2 is a possible D gene (6 bases). This CDR3 contains 13 residues. V lost 3 bases to trimming and J lost 4 bases, with 10 bases between them. Germline-derived CDR1 and CDR2 are LNHDA and SQIVND (reference sequence). The chain's CDR3 is CASSISGDYEQYF. CDR3 bases: TGTGCCAGTAGTATCTCGGGGGATTACGAGCAGTACTTC. Combining the CDR3 with reference TRBV19 and TRBJ2-7 gives the whole variable domain DGGITQSPKYLFRKEGQNVTLSCEQNLNHDAMYWYRQDPGQGLRLIYYSQIVNDFQKGDIAEGYSVSREKKESFPLTVTSAQKNPTAFYLCASSISGDYEQYFGPGTRLTVT.

The sample holds a few counts of this clonotype. The V gene is TRBV12-3 or TRBV12-4, the J gene TRBJ2-1; possible D gene TRBD2, 6 bases. The V gene lost 7 bases and the J gene lost 9 bases, with 16 bases spanning the gap. The CDR3 is 13 amino acids. The CDR3 sequence: CASTLWRGSEQFF. The CDR3 DNA is TGTGCCAGCACCTTATGGAGGGGCAGTGAGCAGTTCTTC.

The V call is TRBV12-3 or TRBV12-4, the J call TRBJ2-7, with TRBD2 matching 11 bases. The ends lost 3 bases at V and 6 bases at J; junction bases unmatched: 13. CDR3 length equals 17 residues. As DNA, the CDR3 is TGTGCCAGCAGTTTGTCTAGCGGGGGGCCCGAGTTAGGCGAGCAGTACTTC. Protein product: CASSLSSGGPELGEQYF.

The V call is TRBV4-1, the J call TRBJ2-3, with 8 bases fitting TRBD2. The CDR3 is 16 amino acids. J lost 2 bases, V lost 4 bases, and 8 bases had no gene match. Germline values: CDR1 MGHRA, CDR2 YSYEKL. In nucleotides, the CDR3 is TGCGCCAGCAGCCCACGAGCGGGAGACCTCACAGATACGCAGTATTTT. Translation gives CASSPRAGDLTDTQYF.